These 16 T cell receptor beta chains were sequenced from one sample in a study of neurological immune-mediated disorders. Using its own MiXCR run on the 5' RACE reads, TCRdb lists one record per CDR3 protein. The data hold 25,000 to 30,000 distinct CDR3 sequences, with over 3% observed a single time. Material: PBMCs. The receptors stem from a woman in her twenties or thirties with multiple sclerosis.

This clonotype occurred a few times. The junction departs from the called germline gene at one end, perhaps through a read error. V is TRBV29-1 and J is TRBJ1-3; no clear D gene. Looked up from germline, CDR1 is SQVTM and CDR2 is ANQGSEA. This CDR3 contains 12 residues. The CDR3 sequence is CSVRLPGKTIYF. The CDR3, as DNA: TGCAGCGTTCGGTTACCTGGAAAAACCATATATTTT.

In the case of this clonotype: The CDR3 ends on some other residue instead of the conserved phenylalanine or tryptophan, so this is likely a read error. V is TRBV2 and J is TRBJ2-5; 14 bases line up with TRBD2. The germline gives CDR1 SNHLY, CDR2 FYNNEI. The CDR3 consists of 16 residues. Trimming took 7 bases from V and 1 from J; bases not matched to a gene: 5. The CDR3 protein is CASTLGLAGGQETQYN. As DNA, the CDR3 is TGTGCCAGCACTCTTGGACTAGCGGGGGGCCAAGAGACCCAGTACAAC.

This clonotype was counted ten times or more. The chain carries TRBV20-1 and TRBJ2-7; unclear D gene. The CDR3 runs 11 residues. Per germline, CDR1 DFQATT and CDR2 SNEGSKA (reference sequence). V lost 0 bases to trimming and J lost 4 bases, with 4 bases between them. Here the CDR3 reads CSARDGYEQYF. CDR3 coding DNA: TGCAGTGCTAGAGACGGTTACGAGCAGTACTTC.

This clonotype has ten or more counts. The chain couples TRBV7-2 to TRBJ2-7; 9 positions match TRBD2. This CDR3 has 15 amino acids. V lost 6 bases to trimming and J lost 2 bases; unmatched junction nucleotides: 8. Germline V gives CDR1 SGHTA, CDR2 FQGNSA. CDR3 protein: CASSQSGGPTYEQYF. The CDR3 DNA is TGTGCCAGCAGTCAGAGCGGGGGGCCCACCTACGAGCAGTACTTC.

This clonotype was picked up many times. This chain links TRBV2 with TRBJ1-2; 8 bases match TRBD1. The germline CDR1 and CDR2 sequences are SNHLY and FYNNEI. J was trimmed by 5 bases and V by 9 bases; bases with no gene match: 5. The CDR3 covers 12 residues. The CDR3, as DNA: TGTGCCAGTTCGACAGGGGAATATGGCTACACCTTC. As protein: CASSTGEYGYTF.

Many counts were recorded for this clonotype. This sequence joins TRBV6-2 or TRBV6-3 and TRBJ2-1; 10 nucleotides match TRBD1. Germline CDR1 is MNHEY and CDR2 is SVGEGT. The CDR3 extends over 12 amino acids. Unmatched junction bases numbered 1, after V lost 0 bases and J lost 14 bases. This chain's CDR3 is CASSYSTGGKFF. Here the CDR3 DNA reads TGTGCCAGCAGTTACTCGACAGGGGGCAAGTTCTTC.

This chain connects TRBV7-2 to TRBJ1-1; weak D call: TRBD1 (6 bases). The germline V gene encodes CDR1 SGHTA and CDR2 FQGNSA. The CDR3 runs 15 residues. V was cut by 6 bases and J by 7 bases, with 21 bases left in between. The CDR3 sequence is CASRPGGGSLVEAFF. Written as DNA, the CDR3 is TGTGCCAGCAGACCGGGGGGCGGATCACTAGTTGAAGCTTTCTTT. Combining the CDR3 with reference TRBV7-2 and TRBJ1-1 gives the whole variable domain GAGVSQSPSNKVTEKGKDVELRCDPISGHTALYWYRQSLGQGLEFLIYFQGNSAPDKSGLPSDRFSAERTGGSVSTLTIQRTQQEDSAVYLCASRPGGGSLVEAFFGQGTRLTVV.

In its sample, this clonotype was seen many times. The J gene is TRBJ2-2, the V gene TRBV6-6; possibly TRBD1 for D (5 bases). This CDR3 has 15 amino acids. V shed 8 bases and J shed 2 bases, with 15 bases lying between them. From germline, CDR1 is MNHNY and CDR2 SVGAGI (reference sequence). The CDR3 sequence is CASRIGASNTGELFF. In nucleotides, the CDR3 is TGTGCCAGCCGCATAGGGGCCTCTAACACCGGGGAGCTGTTTTTT.

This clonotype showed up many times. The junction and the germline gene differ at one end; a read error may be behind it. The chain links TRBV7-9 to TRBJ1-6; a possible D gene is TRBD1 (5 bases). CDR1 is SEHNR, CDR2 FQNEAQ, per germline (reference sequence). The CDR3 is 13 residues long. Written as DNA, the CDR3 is TGTGCCAGCAGCTTGGGGGGGAATTCACCCCTCAACTTT. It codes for CASSLGGNSPLNF.

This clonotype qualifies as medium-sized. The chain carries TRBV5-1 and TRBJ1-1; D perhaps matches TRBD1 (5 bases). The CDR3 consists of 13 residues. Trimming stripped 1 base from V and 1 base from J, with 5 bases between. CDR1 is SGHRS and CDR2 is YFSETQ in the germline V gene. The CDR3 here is CASSLTGNTEAFF. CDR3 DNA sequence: TGCGCCAGCAGCTTGACAGGGAACACTGAAGCTTTCTTT.

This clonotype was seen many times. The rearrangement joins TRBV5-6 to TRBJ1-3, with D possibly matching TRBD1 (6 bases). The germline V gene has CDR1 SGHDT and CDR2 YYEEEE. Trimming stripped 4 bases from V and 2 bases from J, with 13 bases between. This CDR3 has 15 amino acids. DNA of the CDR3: TGTGCCAGCAGCCGTGAGGGGGTTCCTGGAAACACCATATATTTT. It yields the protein CASSREGVPGNTIYF.

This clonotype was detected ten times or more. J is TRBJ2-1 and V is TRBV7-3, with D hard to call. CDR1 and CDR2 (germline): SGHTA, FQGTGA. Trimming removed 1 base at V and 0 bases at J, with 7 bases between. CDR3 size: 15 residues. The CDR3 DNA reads TGTGCCAGCAGCTTAAACCCCAGCTCCTACAATGAGCAGTTCTTC. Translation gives CASSLNPSSYNEQFF.

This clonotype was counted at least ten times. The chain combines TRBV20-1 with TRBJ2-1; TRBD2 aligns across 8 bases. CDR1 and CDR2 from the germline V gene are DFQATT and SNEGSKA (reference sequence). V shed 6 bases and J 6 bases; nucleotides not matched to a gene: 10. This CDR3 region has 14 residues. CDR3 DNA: TGCAGTGCCCCTAGCGGGCGACAAGGCAATGAGCAGTTCTTC. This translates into CSAPSGRQGNEQFF.

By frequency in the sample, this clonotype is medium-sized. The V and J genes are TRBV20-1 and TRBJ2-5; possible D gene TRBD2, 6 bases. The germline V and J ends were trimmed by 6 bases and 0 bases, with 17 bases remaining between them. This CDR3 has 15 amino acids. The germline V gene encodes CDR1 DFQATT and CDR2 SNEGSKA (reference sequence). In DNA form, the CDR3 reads TGCAGTGCCCCCAAGGGCGGGGCATACCAAGAGACCCAGTACTTC. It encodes CSAPKGGAYQETQYF.

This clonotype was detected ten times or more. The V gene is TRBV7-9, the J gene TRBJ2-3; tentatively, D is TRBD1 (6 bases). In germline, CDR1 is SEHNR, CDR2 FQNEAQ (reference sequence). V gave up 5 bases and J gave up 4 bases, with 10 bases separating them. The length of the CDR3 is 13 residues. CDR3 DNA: TGTGCCAGCAGCCCCAGGGGACCAGATACGCAGTATTTT. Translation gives CASSPRGPDTQYF.

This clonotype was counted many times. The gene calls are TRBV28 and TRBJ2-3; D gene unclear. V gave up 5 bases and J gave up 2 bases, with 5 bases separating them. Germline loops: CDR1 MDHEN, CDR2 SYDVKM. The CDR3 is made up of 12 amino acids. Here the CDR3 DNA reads TGTGCCAGCAGTACCCTCACAGATACGCAGTATTTT. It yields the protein CASSTLTDTQYF.